The 21 T cell receptor beta chains below come from one sample, sequenced in a study of T-cell reconstitution after alpha-beta-depleted transplantation in children. Unique molecular identifiers were incorporated into the prepared TCRbeta library. MiXCR, run by TCRdb on the PCR reads, gives a single entry per CDR3 protein. The table lists roughly 490,000 distinct CDR3 sequences, about an eighth of them singletons. This specimen was PBMCs, mostly from graft donor cells, taken 180 days after TCRalphabeta/CD19-depleted stem cell transplant. The receptors stem from a female patient aged 2-9 years who had a stem cell transplant for aplastic anemia, so the T cells may come from the graft donor.

The rearrangement joins TRBV7-9 to TRBJ2-1; TRBD2 agrees at 7 bases. J lost 4 bases, V lost 1 base, and 4 bases had no gene match. Looked up from germline, CDR1 is SEHNR and CDR2 is FQNEAQ (reference sequence). The CDR3 runs to 15 residues. CDR3 in DNA: TGTGCCAGCAGCTTAGGAAGCGGGAAATACAATGAGCAGTTCTTC. The encoded protein is CASSLGSGKYNEQFF. The variable domain in full, with the rest retrieved from reference TRBV7-9 and TRBJ2-1, is DTGVSQNPRHKITKRGQNVTFRCDPISEHNRLYWYRQTLGQGPEFLTYFQNEAQLEKSRLLSDRFSAERPKGSFSTLEIQRTEQGDSAMYLCASSLGSGKYNEQFFGPGTRLTVL.

The sample holds a few counts of this clonotype. The chain is built from TRBV12-3 or TRBV12-4 and TRBJ1-2; the D gene is possibly TRBD1 (6 bases). The CDR3 is 14 residues long. V was trimmed by 3 bases and J by 4 bases, leaving 12 bases between them. In DNA, the CDR3 is TGTGCCAGCAGTTTTGTTGCACAGGGCTATGGCTACACCTTC. As protein: CASSFVAQGYGYTF.

This clonotype occurred many times. V usage is TRBV20-1 and J usage is TRBJ1-4; tentative D call: TRBD1 (6 bases). The germline CDR1 and CDR2 sequences are DFQATT and SNEGSKA (reference sequence). This CDR3 spans 11 amino acids. The CDR3 DNA reads TGCAGGGGGGGCTATAATGAAAAACTGTTTTTT. As protein: CRGGYNEKLFF.

V gene TRBV7-9 combines with J gene TRBJ2-6, with D perhaps TRBD2 (7 bases). The CDR3 sequence is 17 residues long. From germline, CDR1 is SEHNR and CDR2 FQNEAQ (reference sequence). Trimming shortened V by 1 base and J by 2 bases, and 12 bases separated the two germline ends. The CDR3 bases are TGTGCCAGCAGCTTAGGGGGCGGGGGCCCTGGGGCCAACGTCCTGACTTTC. It yields the protein CASSLGGGGPGANVLTF. The variable domain in full, with the rest retrieved from reference TRBV7-9 and TRBJ2-6, is DTGVSQNPRHKITKRGQNVTFRCDPISEHNRLYWYRQTLGQGPEFLTYFQNEAQLEKSRLLSDRFSAERPKGSFSTLEIQRTEQGDSAMYLCASSLGGGGPGANVLTFGAGSRLTVL.

The chain uses TRBV5-5 and TRBJ2-7, with a weak D call TRBD1 (6 bases). The V gene lost 0 bases and the J gene lost 4 bases, with 17 bases spanning the gap. This CDR3 comprises 16 residues. The germline V gene has CDR1 SGHKS and CDR2 YYEKEE (reference sequence). CDR3 in DNA: TGTGCCAGCAGCTTGGGGAAATCCTCTACAGGGTACGAGCAGTACTTC. It encodes CASSLGKSSTGYEQYF.

This clonotype showed up just a few times. The chain links TRBV18 to TRBJ2-1; TRBD1 matches at 7 bases. V lost 4 bases, J lost 5 bases, and 5 bases stayed unmatched. The germline gives CDR1 KGHSH, CDR2 LQKENI. CDR3 length equals 14 residues. The chain's CDR3 is CASSQKTGNNEQFF. As DNA, the CDR3 is TGTGCCAGCTCACAAAAGACAGGGAACAATGAGCAGTTCTTC.

The CDR3 region has the DNA TGTGCCAGCGGCGACACGGAGGGAGGGCATCAGCCCCAGCATTTT. It is translated as CASGDTEGGHQPQHF. J is TRBJ1-5 and V is TRBV6-2 or TRBV6-3; D call uncertain. CDR1 is MNHEY, CDR2 SVGEGT, per germline. Between the trimmed V and J ends, which lost 8 bases and 5 bases, there was a span of 19 bases. The CDR3 spans 15 residues.

Only a few counts were recorded for this clonotype. V usage is TRBV15 and J usage is TRBJ2-7; 13 nucleotides line up with TRBD2. Germline V CDR1 and CDR2: LNHNV, YYDKDF (reference sequence). CDR3 size: 18 residues. The J segment lost 2 bases and the V segment lost 1 base, leaving 8 bases of the junction unmatched. The DNA of the CDR3 is TGTGCCACCAGCAGAGGGGGGACTAGCGGGATAAATCCCTACGAGCAGTACGTC. Amino acid sequence: CATSRGGTSGINPYEQYV.

In its sample, this clonotype was seen a few times. This chain connects TRBV7-8 to TRBJ2-2; TRBD2 matches 7 bases. Germline-derived CDR1 and CDR2 are SGHVS and FQNEAQ. Trimming cost V 1 base and J 2 bases; bases outside gene matches: 4. This CDR3 is 16 amino acids long. As DNA, the CDR3 is TGTGCCAGCAGCTTAGTGGCTAGCGGAAACACCGGGGAGCTGTTTTTT. It codes for CASSLVASGNTGELFF.

The chain links TRBV6-1 to TRBJ2-1; maybe TRBD2 (6 bases). The germline gives CDR1 MNHNS, CDR2 SASEGT. The CDR3 loop spans 16 amino acids. Trimming took off 1 base at V and 4 bases at J, with 14 bases between the two ends. The CDR3: CASSEEASAFYNEQFF. The CDR3 region has the DNA TGTGCCAGCAGTGAAGAGGCTAGCGCCTTTTACAATGAGCAGTTCTTC.

This chain links TRBV20-1 with TRBJ2-7, with D uncertain. The CDR3 is 14 residues long. The germline V and J ends were trimmed by 0 bases and 2 bases, with 11 bases remaining between them. Germline V lookup: CDR1 DFQATT, CDR2 SNEGSKA (reference sequence). The CDR3 DNA sequence: TGCAGTGCTAGAGATCCCCTAAGACCCTACGAGCAGTACTTC. This codes for CSARDPLRPYEQYF.

This clonotype was seen a handful of times. The chain has TRBV5-1 and TRBJ2-5; D possibly corresponds to TRBD2 (6 bases). This CDR3 is 16 amino acids long. V was clipped by 4 bases and J by 3 bases, with 19 bases between them. Germline CDR1 is SGHRS and CDR2 is YFSETQ. CDR3 residues: CASSPHLLAKEETQYF. The CDR3 bases are TGCGCCAGCAGCCCCCATCTCCTAGCGAAGGAAGAGACCCAGTACTTC.

This clonotype was counted many times. This chain connects TRBV29-1 to TRBJ2-7; TRBD2 agrees at 9 bases. This CDR3 comprises 14 residues. V was clipped by 4 bases and J by 4 bases; unmatched bases: 8. Per germline, CDR1 SQVTM and CDR2 ANQGSEA. The CDR3 sequence is CSVGSLAGAYEQYF. The CDR3 bases are TGCAGCGTTGGGTCTTTAGCGGGAGCGTACGAGCAGTACTTC.

The sample holds a few counts of this clonotype. The rearrangement uses TRBV6-2 or TRBV6-3 and TRBJ2-5, with 7 bases identical to TRBD1. The length of the CDR3 is 15 residues. Germline V CDR1 and CDR2: MNHEY, SVGEGT. J was trimmed by 2 bases and V by 6 bases; bases with no gene match: 9. The chain's CDR3 is CASRRQGRRQETQYF. In DNA, the CDR3 is TGTGCCAGCAGACGACAGGGACGCCGACAAGAGACCCAGTACTTC.

This clonotype is labeled as medium-sized. The J gene is TRBJ1-1, the V gene TRBV7-9; D gene unclear. The V end was cut by 2 bases, the J end by 5 bases, with 9 bases between. The CDR3 is 13 residues long. Germline V CDR1 and CDR2: SEHNR, FQNEAQ (reference sequence). CDR3 protein: CASSLLPRTEAFF. The CDR3 DNA follows: TGTGCCAGCAGCTTACTTCCTCGGACTGAAGCTTTCTTT.

This clonotype was picked up many times. The chain combines TRBV28 with TRBJ2-5, with D perhaps matching TRBD2 (6 bases). Germline CDR1 MDHEN, CDR2 SYDVKM. Trimming cost V 2 bases and J 5 bases, with 21 bases left between them. This CDR3 comprises 17 residues. CDR3 in DNA: TGTGCCAGCAGTTTACAGATGGGCGGGACGGCTGGTGAGACCCAGTACTTC. Protein: CASSLQMGGTAGETQYF.

This clonotype was detected only a few times. This chain uses TRBV20-1 with TRBJ2-5; 12 bases agree with TRBD2. V dropped 6 bases and J dropped 7; count of bases not matched to a gene: 12. From germline, CDR1 is DFQATT and CDR2 SNEGSKA (reference sequence). This CDR3 spans 15 amino acids. The DNA for the CDR3 is TGCAGTGCAACGCCTAGCGGGAGGGCCGAGGTGACCCAGTACTTC. Its protein product is CSATPSGRAEVTQYF.

The V gene is TRBV29-1, the J gene TRBJ2-7; 7 bases fit TRBD2. Germline loops: CDR1 SQVTM, CDR2 ANQGSEA. CDR3 length: 12 residues. J lost 3 bases, V lost 4 bases, and 3 bases had no gene match. Written as DNA, the CDR3 is TGCAGCGTTGGGGGGGGGAACTACGAGCAGTACTTC. This gives the protein CSVGGGNYEQYF.

This clonotype has a count of ten or more. This sequence joins TRBV10-3 and TRBJ2-5, with D perhaps TRBD1 (6 bases). Germline CDR1 and CDR2: ENHRY and SYGVKD. The CDR3 consists of 16 residues. V was clipped by 2 bases and J by 2 bases, with 15 bases between them. The CDR3, as DNA: TGTGCCATCAGTGAGCCCTGGACAGCCTTACAAGAGACCCAGTACTTC. It codes for CAISEPWTALQETQYF.

This clonotype was observed a few times. The genes are TRBV7-2 and TRBJ2-7; D perhaps matches TRBD1 (6 bases). Per the germline V gene, CDR1 is SGHTA and CDR2 is FQGNSA. The CDR3 is made up of 13 amino acids. Trimming took off 4 bases at V and 5 bases at J, with 12 bases between the two ends. The CDR3 protein is CASSSQGYDEQYV. CDR3 coding DNA: TGTGCCAGCAGCTCACAGGGATATGACGAGCAGTACGTC.

The V gene is TRBV12-3 or TRBV12-4, the J gene TRBJ1-6; D is uncertain. Trimming took 6 bases from V and 3 from J, leaving 12 bases between them. CDR3 size: 15 residues. CDR3 nucleotide sequence: TGTGCCAGCAGCCTCGGGCCCAACTATAATTCACCCCTCCACTTT. Translating gives CASSLGPNYNSPLHF.